This T cell receptor beta chain was retrieved from a study of blood T cell repertoires in COVID-19. Study at large: COVID-19 samples from acute and convalescent phases originated in the United States, Italy and Spain.

Assay used: immunoSEQ multiplex PCR; TCRdb lists only in-frame clones, some missing. This table has more than 200,000 clones, 70% to 90% appearing once. Germline CDR1 is SGHNT and CDR2 is YENEEA. This CDR3 comprises 13 residues. Deletions cut 5 bases from V and 5 bases from J, with 10 bases between. The chain is built from TRBV11-3 and TRBJ1-5, with D unresolved. This TCR was recovered from a woman in her 50s with COVID-19, enrolled during active disease. Material for sequencing was peripheral blood. The CDR3 reads CASSPEADQPQHF. The CDR3 DNA is TGTGCCAGCAGCCCCGAGGCCGATCAGCCCCAGCATTTT.